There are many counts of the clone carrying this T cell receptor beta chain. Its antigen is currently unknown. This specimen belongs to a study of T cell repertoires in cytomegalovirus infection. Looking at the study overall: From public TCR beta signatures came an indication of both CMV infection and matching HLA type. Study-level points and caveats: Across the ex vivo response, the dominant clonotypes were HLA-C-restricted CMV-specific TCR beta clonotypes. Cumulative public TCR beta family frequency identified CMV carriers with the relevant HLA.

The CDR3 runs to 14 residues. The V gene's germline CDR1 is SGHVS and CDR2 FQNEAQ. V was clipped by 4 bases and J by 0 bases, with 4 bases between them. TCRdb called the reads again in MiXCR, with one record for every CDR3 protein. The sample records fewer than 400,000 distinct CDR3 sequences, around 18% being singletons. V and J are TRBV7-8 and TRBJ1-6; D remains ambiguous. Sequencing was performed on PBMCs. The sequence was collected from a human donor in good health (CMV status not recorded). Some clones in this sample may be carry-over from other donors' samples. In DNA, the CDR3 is TGTGCCAGCAGCTCAAGCTCCTATAATTCACCCCTCCACTTT. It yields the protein CASSSSSYNSPLHF.